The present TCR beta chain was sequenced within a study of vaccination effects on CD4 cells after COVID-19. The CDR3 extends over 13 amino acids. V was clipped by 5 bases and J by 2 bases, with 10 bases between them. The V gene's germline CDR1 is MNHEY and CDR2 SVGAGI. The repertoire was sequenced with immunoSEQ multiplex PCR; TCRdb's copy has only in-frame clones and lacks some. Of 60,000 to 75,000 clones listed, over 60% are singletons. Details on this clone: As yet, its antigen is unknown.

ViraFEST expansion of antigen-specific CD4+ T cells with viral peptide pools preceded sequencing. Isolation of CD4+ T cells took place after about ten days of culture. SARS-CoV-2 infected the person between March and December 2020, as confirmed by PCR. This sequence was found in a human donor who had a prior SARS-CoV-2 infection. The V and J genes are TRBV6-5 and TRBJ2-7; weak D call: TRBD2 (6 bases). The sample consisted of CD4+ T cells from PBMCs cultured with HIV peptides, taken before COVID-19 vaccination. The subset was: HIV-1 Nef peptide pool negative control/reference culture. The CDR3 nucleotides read TGTGCCAGCAGTAACCTAGCGACCTACGAGCAGTACTTC. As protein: CASSNLATYEQYF.